Described below is a single TCR beta chain sequence and its context. Per the study methods: Estimated nucleated cell counts came from reference gene primer amplification. Sequenced by immunoSEQ multiplex PCR; TCRdb stores in-frame clones only, minus some. For V, J and clone size, that table is used; D and trimming come from the DNA. The table lists about 230,000 clones, roughly 84% of them singletons. These data belong to a study of blood T cell repertoires in COVID-19. Turning to the study itself: COVID-19 samples collected from the United States, Italy and Spain covered acute and convalescent phases.

This CDR3 contains 14 residues. CDR1 is LNHDA and CDR2 is SQIVND in the germline V gene (reference sequence). V lost 6 bases, J lost 6 bases, and 18 bases lay in between. The clonotype originates from a man aged 40-49 years with acute or convalescent COVID-19. V is TRBV19 and J is TRBJ2-7; D might be TRBD2 (6 bases). The sequenced material came from peripheral blood. The CDR3 here is CASRGTAGKGEQYF. The CDR3 coding sequence is TGTGCCAGTAGGGGGACCGCGGGAAAAGGCGAGCAGTACTTC.